This record concerns one TCR beta chain sequence. As yet, its antigen is unknown. The sample carries other DNA sequences with the same CDR3. The CDR3 is 12 amino acids. The V gene lost 5 bases and the J gene lost 5 bases, with 10 bases spanning the gap. Germline CDR1 and CDR2: MNHEY and SMNVEV (reference sequence). Profiling relied on immunoSEQ multiplex PCR, and the TCRdb table lists in-frame clones only, not all of them. This table holds 100,000 to 120,000 clones, over 85% found once. The time point: cycle 4 day 1 (C4D1), after more than five weeks of nivolumab. Every single patient, without exception, relapsed after autologous stem cell transplantation, and brentuximab vedotin exposure varied. This sample is drawn from a study of PD-1 blockade in classical Hodgkin lymphoma. Looking at the study overall: Nivolumab was administered to patients intravenously at 3 mg/kg every 2 weeks. Study results and caveats: Baseline diversity resembling that of newly diagnosed patients was seen in complete responders. Reported findings placed baseline TCR diversity lower in newly diagnosed patients (compared with healthy donors). With respect to the repertoire differences, their causes, possibly disease activity or prior therapy, remain undefined.

The TCR comes from a human donor with classical Hodgkin lymphoma. The rearrangement uses TRBV27 and TRBJ2-7; the D gene could be TRBD1 or TRBD2 (5 bases each). Sequencing was performed on peripheral blood mononuclear cells (PBMCs), taken before the fourth cycle of nivolumab. In DNA, the CDR3 is TGTGCCAGCAGTCCGGGGCGGGACGAGCAGTACTTC. This gives the protein CASSPGRDEQYF.